The following is a TCR beta chain sequence with its context. Its recognized antigen is unknown. No base qualities exist here, and no much larger clone lies one base off it. The sample comes from a study of Ad26.COV2.S vaccination and SARS-CoV-2 variants (dated by TCRdb to the early 2020s). Study-wide context: Vaccine-arm donors came from COV1001, a multicentre, randomized, double-blind, placebo-controlled phase I-IIa trial of Ad26.COV2.S in healthy adults. Ad26.COV2.S was administered intramuscularly at 5 x 10^10 or 1 x 10^11 viral particles, either as a single shot or as two shots given 56 days apart. Sequencing of the TCRbeta repertoire served to evaluate the specificity and breadth of SARS-CoV-2-reactive T cell receptors following Ad26.COV2.S vaccination. A total of approximately 30 samples were included in the TCR-sequenced set, comprising around 19 Ad26.COV2.S vaccine recipients, 5 placebo recipients and 8 SARS-CoV-2 convalescent individuals. Trial participants were randomized into five groups of five: low-dose or high-dose Ad26.COV2.S given once or twice, or placebo on both occasions. Throughout the experiments and outcome assessment, investigators stayed blinded to trial group allocation.

What the study reported, not specific to this receptor: The study lacked the statistical power to compare responses across vaccine doses or regimens. It was noted by the authors that total T cell responses may have been underestimated by the TCR breadth and depth analyses. Vaccine and placebo recipients had comparable non-spike TCR breadth, which fits with the vaccine containing only spike. After vaccination, substantial breadth of spike-specific CD8+ and CD4+ T cell responses was reported. Ad26.COV2.S recipients had higher spike-specific TCR breadth than placebo recipients (P = 0.0014).

This specimen's treatment or condition label, interpreted: about 20 received Ad26.COV2.S at low or high dose, single or two shots; 5 received placebo; per-sample allocation not given. Repertoires of vaccine and placebo recipients were sequenced from samples taken on day 63 after the first injection. Between 29 July and 7 August 2020, Cohort 1b enrolled some 25 adults aged 18-55 years at one site in Boston, USA. Ad26.COV2.S consisted of a replication-incompetent adenovirus type 26 vector by which a prefusion-stabilized SARS-CoV-2 spike protein from the original Wuhan strain was expressed. The immunoSEQ Assay was the method used to sequence TCRbeta CDR3 regions. After extraction, genomic DNA underwent amplification by bias-controlled multiplex PCR, followed by high-throughput sequencing. In the original analysis: To quantify the absolute abundance of every unique TCRbeta CDR3 region, sequences were collapsed and filtered. T cell fraction was estimated by normalizing TCRbeta template counts to usable DNA, which was measured by amplifying reference genes present in all nucleated cells. Repertoire TCRs were annotated as SARS-CoV-2-specific when V gene, CDR3 amino acid sequence and J gene were exactly matched to a known reactive TCR set. The reference SARS-CoV-2 TCR set was obtained from MIRA and was filtered for enrichment in COVID-19-positive ImmuneCODE repertoires, whereby public or cross-reactive TCRs were removed. Based on the MIRA antigens, annotated TCRs were further analysed at the level of specific ORF or position within ORF. Breadth was defined as annotated unique rearrangements over total unique productive rearrangements; depth was the summed frequency of those rearrangements. Two-sided Wilcoxon rank-sum tests were used to compare TCR breadth between groups. In its TCRdb copy, this immuneACCESS table keeps in-frame sequences only and misses some clones. Where compared with another copy, unresolved V genes explain less than half of these, and the others have no known cause. V and J calls plus clone size are reproduced from that table; the DNA served to infer D and trimming. In this sample the table shows about 350,000 clones, 80% to 90% of which occur a single time. Together, the top ten hold around 3.3% of the sample.

Measured from the cysteine to the phenylalanine, the CDR3 is 14 residues long. Solely the CDR3 DNA is kept, with 42 bases framed from the first base. The germline V gene specifies MDHEN as CDR1 and SYDVKM as CDR2. V sheds 7 bases and J sheds 0 bases, leaving 10 bases between their ends. The sequence links TRBV28 to TRBJ1-3, and TRBD1 may be the D gene, going by 6 matching bases. Sequencing used peripheral blood, obtained in a trial of Ad26.COV2.S vaccine versus placebo. This clonotype originated in a person between 18 and 59 years old who received the Ad26.COV2.S COVID-19 vaccine or a placebo. The CDR3 protein sequence reads: CASNQGRSGNTIYF. The sequence in DNA is TGTGCCAGCAACCAGGGGCGCTCTGGAAACACCATATATTTT.